This T cell receptor beta chain was obtained from a study of T cell clonotyping in hematopoietic cell transplantation. Using immunoSEQ multiplex PCR, the repertoire was profiled, and TCRdb retains in-frame clones only, with some absent. The data contain over a thousand clones, around 66% of them singletons. The study, taken as a whole, reports: At the given depth, recipient repertoires were over 97% de novo clonotypes.

This clone was detected a few times. The antigen is not known. This sample includes further DNA sequences coding for the same CDR3. The receptor's source is a female patient aged 25-40 years who had an allogeneic stem cell transplant, so T cells may come from the graft donor. Some clones in this sample may be carry-over from other donors' samples. Material: peripheral blood mononuclear cells, obtained 100 days after allogeneic stem cell transplant.

CDR3 sequence (DNA): TGCGCCAGCAGCTTGGTTGGTGGCTCCTACGAGCAGTACTTC. Amino acid sequence: CASSLVGGSYEQYF. The V gene is TRBV5-1, the J gene TRBJ2-7; no clear D. The CDR3 consists of 14 residues. The V end lost 0 bases, the J end lost 0 bases, and 7 bases lay between the germline ends. CDR1 is SGHRS and CDR2 is YFSETQ in the germline V gene. The whole variable domain, filled in from reference TRBV5-1 and TRBJ2-7, reads KAGVTQTPRYLIKTRGQQVTLSCSPISGHRSVSWYQQTPGQGLQFLFEYFSETQRNKGNFPGRFSGRQFSNSRSEMNVSTLELGDSALYLCASSLVGGSYEQYFGPGTRLTVT.